This T cell receptor (beta chain) was captured by sequencing in a study of human T cells and chemical hapten exposure. General study points: TCRs at a frequency above 1 in 1000 stayed unchanged with DPC sensitization.

Time point: patch test 3, about 24 weeks after DPC sensitization. Treatment in this sample: therapeutic diphenylcyclopropenone sensitization with weekly scalp DPC. The CDR3 extends over 15 amino acids. Trimming shortened V by 6 bases and J by 3 bases, and 16 bases separated the two germline ends. TCRdb recomputed calls from the RACE reads with MiXCR, one row per CDR3 protein. The sample carries 60,000 to 65,000 distinct CDR3 sequences, 8% to 13% recorded once. As for this clonotype: Its specificity is not known.

The sample was whole blood, taken in connection with sensitization to the hapten diphenylcyclopropenone (DPC). The TCR sequence derives from a woman in her twenties or thirties with alopecia areata. Some clones in this sample may be carry-over from other donors' samples. The chain links TRBV12-3 or TRBV12-4 to TRBJ2-3, with TRBD2 as a possible D gene (7 bases). CDR3 DNA: TGTGCCAGCAGAGAGGGGGGGAGCGGGACAGATACGCAGTATTTT. This encodes CASREGGSGTDTQYF.